Listed below are T cell receptor beta chains from one sample, sequenced in a study of shared clonotypes between healthy human individuals. The table came from immunoSEQ multiplex PCR; TCRdb's copy has only in-frame clones and leaves some out. The sample records 1.4 million or so clones, 98% to 99% being singletons. The specimen was naive CD4+ T cells sorted from blood. These receptors were collected from a man aged 30 to 39 in good health. CDR3s include the opening cysteine and the closing phenylalanine or tryptophan. Fields, in order: clone size, J gene, V gene, CDR3 protein. Expanded clones get a size class; other rows say once, few or many, or leave the size out.

clone size: NA; J gene: TRBJ1-1; V gene: TRBV30; CDR3 protein: CAWSPTTNTEAFF
clone size: NA; J gene: TRBJ2-1; V gene: TRBV28; CDR3 protein: CASSSNGLAGMSSYNEQFF
clone size: NA; J gene: TRBJ1-1; V gene: TRBV15; CDR3 protein: CATSRTDWGNTEAFF
clone size: NA; J gene: TRBJ2-7; V gene: TRBV7-9; CDR3 protein: CASRDRAGEQYF
clone size: NA; J gene: TRBJ2-7; V gene: TRBV7-2; CDR3 protein: CASSQRVPPYEQYF
clone size: NA; J gene: TRBJ1-2; V gene: TRBV5-1; CDR3 protein: CASSWGSYGYTF
clone size: NA; J gene: TRBJ2-7; V gene: TRBV5-1; CDR3 protein: CASSLVLGGSYEQYF
clone size: NA; J gene: TRBJ2-7; V gene: TRBV10-2; CDR3 protein: CASSAGRVYEQYF
clone size: NA; J gene: TRBJ2-1; V gene: TRBV7-9; CDR3 protein: CASSSFGTGTGANEQFF
clone size: NA; J gene: TRBJ2-2; V gene: TRBV5-1; CDR3 protein: CASSSTGQTSTGELFF
clone size: NA; J gene: TRBJ1-1; V gene: TRBV6-5; CDR3 protein: CASSYDRNTEAFF
clone size: NA; J gene: TRBJ2-1; V gene: TRBV4-2; CDR3 protein: CASSQDGKDEQFF
clone size: NA; J gene: TRBJ2-7; V gene: TRBV2; CDR3 protein: CASRVTGSSYEQYF
clone size: NA; J gene: TRBJ2-1; V gene: TRBV6-6; CDR3 protein: CASSYSVFADEQFF
clone size: NA; J gene: TRBJ1-2; V gene: TRBV5-1; CDR3 protein: CASSLTGGSNYGYTF
clone size: NA; J gene: TRBJ2-6; V gene: TRBV15; CDR3 protein: CATSTPRGSGANVLTF
clone size: NA; J gene: TRBJ2-3; V gene: TRBV27; CDR3 protein: CASSPQWLIAGTDTQYF
clone size: NA; J gene: TRBJ2-5; V gene: TRBV2; CDR3 protein: CASSRLAGPSYF
clone size: NA; J gene: TRBJ2-6; V gene: TRBV6-6; CDR3 protein: CASSYRQSGANVLTF
clone size: NA; J gene: TRBJ1-1; V gene: TRBV5-1; CDR3 protein: CASSLDSMNTEAFF
clone size: NA; J gene: TRBJ1-2; V gene: TRBV11-2; CDR3 protein: CASSLADVLATF
clone size: once; J gene: TRBJ2-7; V gene: TRBV11-3; CDR3 protein: CASSHGASYEQYF
clone size: NA; J gene: TRBJ1-3; V gene: TRBV2; CDR3 protein: CASSEVNTIYF
clone size: NA; J gene: TRBJ2-1; V gene: TRBV5-5; CDR3 protein: CASSLAASAYNEQFF
clone size: NA; J gene: TRBJ2-2; V gene: TRBV29-1; CDR3 protein: CSVGAGSGELFF
clone size: once; J gene: TRBJ2-4; V gene: TRBV18; CDR3 protein: CASSPDGENIQYF
clone size: once; J gene: TRBJ2-7; V gene: TRBV19; CDR3 protein: CASSMGTVYEQYF
clone size: NA; J gene: TRBJ2-7; V gene: TRBV25-1; CDR3 protein: CASRGGPYEQYF
clone size: once; J gene: TRBJ2-1; V gene: TRBV7-2; CDR3 protein: CASSPLTRPNEQFF
clone size: NA; J gene: TRBJ2-2; V gene: TRBV5-5; CDR3 protein: CASSLDRLANTGELFF
clone size: NA; J gene: TRBJ2-7; V gene: TRBV13; CDR3 protein: CASSLAGGGEQYF
clone size: NA; J gene: TRBJ2-2; V gene: TRBV27; CDR3 protein: CASSPRLAGGLAGELFF
clone size: NA; J gene: TRBJ2-5; V gene: TRBV2; CDR3 protein: CASISETGITGETQYF
clone size: NA; J gene: TRBJ1-1; V gene: TRBV6-5; CDR3 protein: CASSWNMNTEAFF
clone size: NA; J gene: TRBJ2-3; V gene: TRBV18; CDR3 protein: CASSPSTGTDTQYF
clone size: NA; J gene: TRBJ1-1; V gene: TRBV6-1; CDR3 protein: CASSGTVNTEAFF
clone size: NA; J gene: TRBJ2-5; V gene: TRBV11-3; CDR3 protein: CASSSLWEGKETQYF
clone size: NA; J gene: TRBJ2-7; V gene: TRBV11-3; CDR3 protein: CASSLDNYEQYF
clone size: NA; J gene: TRBJ1-2; V gene: TRBV2; CDR3 protein: CASSVPGHGYGYTF
clone size: NA; J gene: TRBJ2-3; V gene: TRBV5-5; CDR3 protein: CASSDPGGSPLGTDTQYF
clone size: NA; J gene: TRBJ1-5; V gene: TRBV28; CDR3 protein: CASSPPGQGLYSNQPQHF
clone size: NA; J gene: TRBJ2-2; V gene: TRBV14; CDR3 protein: CASRKLAAGELFF
clone size: once; J gene: TRBJ2-5; V gene: TRBV14; CDR3 protein: CASSRGVKTQYF
clone size: NA; J gene: TRBJ2-5; V gene: TRBV5-4; CDR3 protein: CASSVASGNYQETQYF
clone size: NA; J gene: TRBJ2-1; V gene: TRBV10-1; CDR3 protein: CASSLDRDYNEQFF
clone size: NA; J gene: TRBJ1-4; V gene: TRBV19; CDR3 protein: CASSIGWGSDEKLFF
clone size: NA; J gene: TRBJ2-1; V gene: TRBV18; CDR3 protein: CASSPGQLNNEQFF
clone size: once; J gene: TRBJ2-2; V gene: TRBV10-2; CDR3 protein: CASSEVMTTGELFF
clone size: NA; J gene: TRBJ2-5; V gene: TRBV30; CDR3 protein: CAWSPSTGVLPQYF
clone size: NA; J gene: TRBJ2-1; V gene: TRBV5-1; CDR3 protein: CASSIGTNSYNEQFF
clone size: once; J gene: TRBJ2-2; V gene: TRBV7-9; CDR3 protein: CASSIGLAEFNTGELFF